This T cell receptor beta chain was obtained from a study of response to subunit inactivated influenza vaccine. Notes on the study in general: Few new T cells, the authors suggested, are recruited by each seasonal influenza vaccination.

A few counts support this clonotype. The antigen is unknown. TCRdb independently ran MiXCR on the RT-PCR reads; one entry per CDR3 protein. The top ten clones hold roughly a tenth of a sample with 860,000 or so distinct CDR3 sequences, less than 25% of them seen once. CDR3 length equals 16 residues. With 0 bases removed from V and 0 bases from J, the gap between germline ends came to 12 bases. Looked up from germline, CDR1 is GTSNPN and CDR2 is SVGIG (reference sequence). Sequenced here: PBMCs from blood, sampled more than 4 days after vaccination. This receptor was taken from a man between 45 and 60 years old who received an inactivated influenza vaccine. The chain uses TRBV30 and TRBJ1-5, with unresolved D. CDR3 nucleotides: TGTGCCTGGAGTGTAGGGCTCAGCCTTAGCAATCAGCCCCAGCATTTT. This translates into CAWSVGLSLSNQPQHF.